The 27 T cell receptor beta chains listed next were all sequenced from one sample in a study of T cells after yellow fever vaccination. TCRdb re-derived calls from the 5' RACE reads in MiXCR, one entry per CDR3 protein. The sample includes around 340,000 distinct CDR3 sequences, around 13% of them seen just once. The sample in question was CD4+ T cells sorted from PBMCs, obtained 15 days after the yellow fever booster vaccination. The receptors were gathered from a man in his late teens or twenties who received the YFV17D yellow fever vaccine.

In this sample, this clonotype turned up many times. This sequence joins TRBV4-3 and TRBJ1-2, with TRBD1 as a possible D gene (6 bases). There are 16 residues in the CDR3. Germline CDR1 and CDR2: LGHNA and YSLEER. The V end lost 1 base, the J end lost 4 bases, and 16 bases lay between the germline ends. The CDR3 sequence is CASSQGGGVMFYGYTF. The DNA of the CDR3 is TGCGCCAGCAGCCAAGGGGGGGGCGTAATGTTCTATGGCTACACCTTC.

A few counts support this clonotype. The chain combines TRBV12-3 or TRBV12-4 with TRBJ1-2; TRBD1 matches at 9 bases. The CDR3 length is 14 residues. Losses at the gene ends were 4 bases for V and 1 base for J; bases not matched to a gene: 1. CDR3 in amino acids: CASSSTGGNYGYTF. The CDR3 coding sequence is TGTGCCAGCAGTTCGACAGGGGGTAACTATGGCTACACCTTC.

The chain is built from TRBV11-2 and TRBJ2-2, with TRBD1 as a possible D gene (5 bases). V lost 5 bases and J 1 base, leaving 11 bases between the germline ends. This CDR3 has 15 amino acids. Germline CDR1 SGHAT, CDR2 FQNNGV. CDR3 sequence: CASSEGDRNTGELFF. The CDR3 DNA reads TGTGCCAGCAGCGAAGGGGATAGGAACACCGGGGAGCTGTTTTTT.

This clonotype was counted a few times. The chain is built from TRBV2 and TRBJ2-5; maybe TRBD1 (6 bases). Germline-derived CDR1 and CDR2 are SNHLY and FYNNEI. CDR3 length: 13 amino acids. V was pared by 7 bases and J by 5 bases, with 14 bases between. As DNA, the CDR3 is TGTGCCAGCAACAGGGAGAGGGGGGAGACCCAGTACTTC. Its protein product is CASNRERGETQYF.

This clonotype was detected ten times or more. The chain joins TRBV27 to TRBJ2-7, with D possibly being TRBD1 (6 bases). V dropped 6 bases and J dropped 1 base, with 16 bases sitting between them. Germline V gene lookup returns CDR1 MNHEY and CDR2 SMNVEV (reference sequence). The length of the CDR3 is 15 residues. CDR3 DNA sequence: TGTGCCAGCAGACGGACAGCCATCGGTTCCTACGAGCAGTACGTC. It yields the protein CASRRTAIGSYEQYV.

V and J are TRBV20-1 and TRBJ2-1; D remains unclear. Per germline, CDR1 DFQATT and CDR2 SNEGSKA (reference sequence). CDR3 size: 15 residues. The V and J ends lost 3 bases and 5 bases respectively, with 17 bases between them. CDR3 nucleotide sequence: TGCAGTGCTAGTCGAGGTGCACCCCAAGACAATGAGCAGTTCTTC. This translates into CSASRGAPQDNEQFF.

This clonotype was observed a few times. The chain uses TRBV6-1 and TRBJ2-3, with a tentative D call TRBD2 (6 bases). CDR1 MNHNS and CDR2 SASEGT come from the germline V gene. Trimming shortened V by 0 bases and J by 3 bases, and 16 bases separated the two germline ends. The CDR3 is 17 residues long. CDR3 nucleotides: TGTGCCAGCAGTGAAGCAGTCTGGCGGGGAGGAACAGATACGCAGTATTTT. The encoded protein is CASSEAVWRGGTDTQYF.

The rearrangement links TRBV4-3 to TRBJ2-3; D assignment may be TRBD1 or TRBD2 (6 bases each). CDR1 is LGHNA and CDR2 is YSLEER in the germline V gene. The CDR3 is 14 amino acids. V was shortened by 1 base and J by 4 bases, with 9 bases between the two germline ends. CDR3 DNA sequence: TGCGCCAGCAGCCAAGGGGGGGCTCCAGATACGCAGTATTTT. It yields the protein CASSQGGAPDTQYF.

The V call is TRBV28, the J call TRBJ2-1; the D call may be TRBD1 or TRBD2 (5 bases each). CDR3 length: 14 residues. Germline V gene lookup returns CDR1 MDHEN and CDR2 SYDVKM. The V end lost 6 bases, the J end lost 8 bases, and 17 bases lay between the germline ends. The CDR3 loop reads CASRPPTGHDEQFF. The CDR3 nucleotides read TGTGCCAGCAGACCACCCACGGGGCACGATGAGCAGTTCTTC.

This clonotype has a handful of counts. V is TRBV12-3 or TRBV12-4 and J is TRBJ2-3; no firm D call. V dropped 1 base and J dropped 7 bases, with 9 bases sitting between them. The CDR3 sequence is 13 residues long. The CDR3 sequence is CASSLDNGNTQYF. For the CDR3, the DNA is TGTGCCAGCAGTTTAGACAATGGGAATACGCAGTATTTT.

The chain combines TRBV5-1 with TRBJ1-6; D is ambiguous. Looked up from germline, CDR1 is SGHRS and CDR2 is YFSETQ. With 0 bases removed from V and 8 bases from J, the gap between germline ends came to 6 bases. The CDR3 runs 13 residues. The CDR3 spells CASSLDPDSPLHF. The CDR3 DNA reads TGCGCCAGCAGCTTGGACCCGGATTCACCCCTCCACTTT.

The chain joins TRBV6-2 or TRBV6-3 to TRBJ2-1; D perhaps matches TRBD1 (6 bases). The CDR3 runs to 15 residues. The V gene lost 6 bases and the J gene lost 7 bases, with 19 bases spanning the gap. Germline assignment: CDR1 MNHEY and CDR2 SVGEGT. CDR3 sequence reads: CASRLYREGLNEQFF. CDR3 in DNA: TGTGCCAGCAGGCTATACAGGGAAGGCTTGAATGAGCAGTTCTTC.

V gene TRBV19 combines with J gene TRBJ2-1; D may match TRBD1 or TRBD2 (5 bases each). The CDR3 length is 17 residues. Germline CDR1 reads LNHDA; CDR2 reads SQIVND (reference sequence). Between the trimmed V and J ends, which lost 0 bases and 0 bases, there was a span of 12 bases. The CDR3 DNA reads TGTGCCAGTAGTATAGAAGGGGACCGTAGCTCCTACAATGAGCAGTTCTTC. It encodes CASSIEGDRSSYNEQFF. Based on the CDR3 plus reference TRBV19 and TRBJ2-1, the full variable domain is DGGITQSPKYLFRKEGQNVTLSCEQNLNHDAMYWYRQDPGQGLRLIYYSQIVNDFQKGDIAEGYSVSREKKESFPLTVTSAQKNPTAFYLCASSIEGDRSSYNEQFFGPGTRLTVL.

This clonotype was recorded at least ten times. The rearrangement links TRBV24-1 to TRBJ2-3; a weak D match, TRBD2 (6 bases). Looked up from germline, CDR1 is KGHDR and CDR2 is SFDVKD. The CDR3 spans 16 residues. V lost 4 bases and J 2 bases, leaving 15 bases between the germline ends. The CDR3 DNA reads as TGTGCCACCAGTGACCCCCTCGGGGACTCCACAGATACGCAGTATTTT. It is translated as CATSDPLGDSTDTQYF.

This clonotype was observed a handful of times. Mismatch with germline at one junction end may stem from a read error. The genes are TRBV7-9 and TRBJ1-1, with 8 bases matching TRBD1. Germline assignment: CDR1 SEHNR and CDR2 FQNEAQ (reference sequence). The CDR3 contains 11 residues. In nucleotides, the CDR3 is TGTGCCAGCAGCTCCACGGGACAGGTACTCTTT. It is translated as CASSSTGQVLF.

The rearrangement links TRBV7-9 to TRBJ2-2, with D perhaps TRBD1 or TRBD2 (5 bases each). The CDR3 totals 15 residues. Germline values: CDR1 SEHNR, CDR2 FQNEAQ (reference sequence). V was cut by 6 bases and J by 0 bases, with 11 bases left in between. CDR3 region: CASSWDPPNTGELFF. CDR3 bases: TGTGCCAGCAGTTGGGACCCGCCGAACACCGGGGAGCTGTTTTTT.

This clonotype was found a few times. CDR3 nucleotides: TGCAGTGCTACGTCTCCTAGCGGGGGTTCGATTGAGACCCAGTACTTC. The encoded protein is CSATSPSGGSIETQYF. The chain has TRBV20-1 and TRBJ2-5; TRBD2 aligns across 10 bases. Germline V gene data show CDR1 as DFQATT and CDR2 as SNEGSKA (reference sequence). This CDR3 has 16 amino acids. J was trimmed by 5 bases and V by 4 bases; bases with no gene match: 13.

This clonotype was found a few times. The chain carries TRBV5-1 and TRBJ2-1; no firm D call. Germline V gene sequence: CDR1 SGHRS, CDR2 YFSETQ. The CDR3 length is 16 residues. V lost 5 bases to trimming and J lost 0 bases, with 15 bases between them. The CDR3 region is CASSPTRDPSYNEQFF. Written as DNA, the CDR3 is TGCGCCAGCAGTCCGACGAGAGACCCCTCCTACAATGAGCAGTTCTTC. Together with reference TRBV5-1 and TRBJ2-1, the CDR3 gives the full variable domain: KAGVTQTPRYLIKTRGQQVTLSCSPISGHRSVSWYQQTPGQGLQFLFEYFSETQRNKGNFPGRFSGRQFSNSRSEMNVSTLELGDSALYLCASSPTRDPSYNEQFFGPGTRLTVL.

The V gene is TRBV5-5, the J gene TRBJ1-5; TRBD1 is a possible D gene (6 bases). This CDR3 contains 13 residues. Germline V gene data show CDR1 as SGHKS and CDR2 as YYEKEE (reference sequence). V was clipped by 4 bases and J by 6 bases, with 11 bases between them. The CDR3 is CASSLQGLQPQHF. Written as DNA, the CDR3 is TGTGCCAGCAGCCTACAGGGTCTTCAGCCCCAGCATTTT.

This clonotype was detected a few times. This chain joins TRBV6-2 or TRBV6-3 and TRBJ1-1; 7 bases match TRBD1. The CDR3 covers 15 residues. V dropped 4 bases and J dropped 2; count of bases not matched to a gene: 7. Per germline, CDR1 MNHEY and CDR2 SVGEGT. CDR3 amino acids: CASSWDDRVNTEAFF. The DNA of the CDR3 is TGTGCCAGCAGTTGGGATGACAGGGTTAACACTGAAGCTTTCTTT.

This clonotype turned up a few times. The V and J genes are TRBV29-1 and TRBJ2-3; TRBD2 agrees at 8 bases. V lost 7 bases to trimming and J lost 10 bases; unmatched junction nucleotides: 19. CDR3 length: 15 residues. Germline V lookup: CDR1 SQVTM, CDR2 ANQGSEA. DNA of the CDR3: TGCAGCGCTGGGGTTCGACTAGCGACTATCCGTCCGCAGTATTTT. It encodes CSAGVRLATIRPQYF.

The CDR3 sequence: CASSQGVSGETQYF. The CDR3 nucleotides read TGTGCCAGCAGCCAGGGGGTCTCCGGGGAGACCCAGTACTTC. The chain has TRBV3-1 and TRBJ2-5; possibly TRBD1 or TRBD2 for D (5 bases each). Deletions cut 3 bases from V and 5 bases from J, with 13 bases between. Germline assignment: CDR1 LGHDT and CDR2 YNNKEL (reference sequence). This CDR3 has 14 residues.

This clonotype turned up a few times. This rearrangement joins TRBV20-1 to TRBJ2-5; 10 nucleotides line up with TRBD2. The V gene end was trimmed by 5 bases and the J gene end by 5 bases; junction bases not matched to a gene: 5. From germline, CDR1 is DFQATT and CDR2 SNEGSKA (reference sequence). The CDR3 is 13 residues long. The CDR3: CSAASGGVETQYF. CDR3 DNA: TGCAGTGCTGCTAGCGGGGGCGTGGAGACCCAGTACTTC.

This clonotype occurred a few times. The J gene is TRBJ2-1, the V gene TRBV7-9; 9 bases fit TRBD2. V gave up 9 bases and J gave up 8 bases; unmatched junction bases: 14. The V gene's germline CDR1 is SEHNR and CDR2 FQNEAQ (reference sequence). The CDR3 contains 15 residues. The CDR3 nucleotides read TGTGCCAGATCAGGAGGGACTAGCAGCCTCGATGAGCAGTTCTTC. As protein: CARSGGTSSLDEQFF.

The J gene is TRBJ1-2, the V gene TRBV10-3; 9 bases line up with TRBD1. J lost 8 bases, V lost 4 bases, and 11 bases had no gene match. The CDR3 length is 15 residues. Germline assignment: CDR1 ENHRY and CDR2 SYGVKD. CDR3 bases: TGTGCCATCAGTGGGACCGGGACAGGGATGGGAGGCTACACCTTC. It specifies CAISGTGTGMGGYTF.

This clonotype was detected a few times. The chain recombines TRBV7-7 with TRBJ2-2; TRBD1 matches 9 bases. From germline, CDR1 is SSHAT and CDR2 FNYEAQ (reference sequence). J was trimmed by 6 bases and V by 4 bases; bases with no gene match: 6. The CDR3 extends over 15 amino acids. CDR3 protein: CASSSGQGLAGELFF. CDR3 DNA: TGTGCCAGCAGCTCGGGACAGGGTCTCGCCGGGGAGCTGTTTTTT.

The table lists this clonotype with a count of one. The V gene is TRBV12-3 or TRBV12-4, the J gene TRBJ1-1; D might be TRBD1 (5 bases). This CDR3 contains 15 residues. The germline V and J ends were trimmed by 8 bases and 0 bases, with 16 bases remaining between them. CDR3 sequence reads: CASSWGVSMNTEAFF. As DNA, the CDR3 is TGTGCCAGCTCCTGGGGGGTTTCCATGAACACTGAAGCTTTCTTT.